This entry describes one TCR beta chain. The target antigen is unknown. These data originate in a study of blood T cells in healthy people across ages. Study observations and caveats: CMV status of donors was not determined, possibly confounding expanded clonotype changes.

Next came a second PCR, run for about 6 to 11 cycles, which used a sample-barcoded 5' primer along with a J-beta primer mix. TCRdb re-called the 5' RACE reads with MiXCR, one entry per CDR3 protein. Among roughly 2 million distinct CDR3 sequences listed, roughly 49% were seen once. All donors came from Russia, were Caucasian and healthy, and spanned ages about 6 to 100. They isolated at least 6.5 million PBMCs from each sample. There were at least 5 micrograms of total RNA extracted from every sample. CDR1 and CDR2 (germline): MDHEN, SYDVKM. The germline V and J ends were trimmed by 5 bases and 0 bases, with 13 bases remaining between them. The CDR3 is 15 residues long.

The receptor's source is a woman in her forties in good health. The V and J genes are TRBV28 and TRBJ1-1; D gene uncertain. The sample was blood. The chain's CDR3 is CASSPVWLMNTEAFF. The CDR3 nucleotides read TGTGCCAGCAGTCCCGTATGGCTCATGAACACTGAAGCTTTCTTT.